A selection of T cell receptor beta chains follows, all from one sample in a study of OX40 agonist ivuxolimab in advanced cancers. TCRdb keeps only in-frame clones here, not all; method: immunoSEQ multiplex PCR. The sample contains 74,000 or so clones, roughly nine tenths of which appear only once. The input for sequencing was CD4+ or CD8+ T cells sorted from blood, taken in a trial of the OX40 agonist ivuxolimab. These receptors all stem from an adult with an advanced solid tumor such as melanoma, head and neck, liver or kidney cancer. Each CDR3 is given with its conserved first and last residue.

cdr3_length j_call v_call cdr3_aa
15 TRBJ1-2 TRBV19 CASSPRQGLSYGYTF
14 TRBJ2-7 TRBV5-1 CASSPDRGTYEQYF
15 TRBJ1-1 TRBV5-1 CASSFGAGRNTEAFF
11 TRBJ1-2 TRBV6-1 CASGQGRGYTF
11 TRBJ1-1 TRBV18 CASSPGTGAFF
15 TRBJ1-1 TRBV5-4 CASSFGRVVNTEAFF
13 TRBJ1-4 TRBV6-6 CASQGGANEKLFF
14 TRBJ1-1 TRBV5-8 CASSPTLYLPEAFF
17 TRBJ2-7 TRBV28 CASSFVPLARGGYEQYF
14 TRBJ1-2 TRBV9 CASTSLGGLGGYTF
16 TRBJ2-3 TRBV5-5 CASSATSGLAADTQYF
16 TRBJ2-3 TRBV5-1 CASSLWGKGMADTQYF
12 TRBJ2-1 TRBV6-1 CASSAGQGIALF
13 TRBJ2-7 TRBV7-6 CASSRLEAYEQYF
14 TRBJ1-1 TRBV10-3 CAISEDTANTEAFF